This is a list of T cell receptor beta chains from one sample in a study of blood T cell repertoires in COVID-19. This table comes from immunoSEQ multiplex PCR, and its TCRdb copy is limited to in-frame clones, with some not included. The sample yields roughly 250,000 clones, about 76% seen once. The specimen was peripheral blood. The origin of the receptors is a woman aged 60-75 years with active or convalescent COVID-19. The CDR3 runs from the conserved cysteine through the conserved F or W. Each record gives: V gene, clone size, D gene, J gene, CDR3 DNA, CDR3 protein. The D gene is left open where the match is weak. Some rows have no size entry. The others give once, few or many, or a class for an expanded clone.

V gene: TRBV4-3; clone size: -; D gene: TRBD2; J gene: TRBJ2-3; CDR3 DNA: TGCGCCAGCAGCAAAGAACTAGCGGAAGATACGCAGTATTTT; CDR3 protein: CASSKELAEDTQYF
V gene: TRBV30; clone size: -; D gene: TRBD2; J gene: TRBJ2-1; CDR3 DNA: TGTGCCTGGAGTGTAGAAAACGTACGAGGACTAGCGGGGGGGCGGGATGAGCAGTTCTTC; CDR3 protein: CAWSVENVRGLAGGRDEQFF
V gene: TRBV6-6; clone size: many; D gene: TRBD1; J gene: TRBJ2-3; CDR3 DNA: TGTGCCAGCGGACAGGGTCACACAGATACGCAGTATTTT; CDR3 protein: CASGQGHTDTQYF
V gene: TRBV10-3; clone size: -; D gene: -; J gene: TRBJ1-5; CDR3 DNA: TGTGCCATCAGTGAGTCGCGGGGGCAGCCCCAGCATTTT; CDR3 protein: CAISESRGQPQHF
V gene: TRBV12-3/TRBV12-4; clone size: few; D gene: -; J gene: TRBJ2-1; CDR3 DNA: TGTGCCAGCAGTTCGAGTAGCTTAGTTGAGCAGTTCTTC; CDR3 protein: CASSSSSLVEQFF
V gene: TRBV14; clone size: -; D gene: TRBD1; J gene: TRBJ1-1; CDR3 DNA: TGTGCCAGCACCCGCGAGGGGGCACGTGAAGCTTTCTTT; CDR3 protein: CASTREGAREAFF
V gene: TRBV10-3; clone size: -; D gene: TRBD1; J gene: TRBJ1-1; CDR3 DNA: TGTGCCATCAGTGAGTCTCGACAGGGGGCTACTGAAGCTTTCTTT; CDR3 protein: CAISESRQGATEAFF
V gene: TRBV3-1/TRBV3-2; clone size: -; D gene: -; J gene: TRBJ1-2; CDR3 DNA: TGTGCCAGCAGCCGAGGGACACCTCGGAACTATGGCTACACCTTC; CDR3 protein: CASSRGTPRNYGYTF
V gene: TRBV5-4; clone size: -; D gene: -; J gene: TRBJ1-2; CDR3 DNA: TGTGCCAGCAGCTTGGAGGGGGTACGCCCTATTGGCTACACCTTC; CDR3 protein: CASSLEGVRPIGYTF
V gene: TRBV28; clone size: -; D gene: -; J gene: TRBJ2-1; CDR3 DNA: TGTGCCAGCAGAGGGGCCAGGGGGCAGTTCTTC; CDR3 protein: CASRGARGQFF
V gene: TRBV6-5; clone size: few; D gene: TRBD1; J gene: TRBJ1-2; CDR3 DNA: TGTGCCAGCAGCCCATACAGGGGGCGCGCCTATGGCTACACCTTC; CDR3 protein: CASSPYRGRAYGYTF
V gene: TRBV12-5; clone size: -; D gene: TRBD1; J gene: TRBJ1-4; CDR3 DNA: TGTGCTAGTGGTTTGGGGGACAGATCTAATGAAAAACTGTTTTTT; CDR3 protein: CASGLGDRSNEKLFF
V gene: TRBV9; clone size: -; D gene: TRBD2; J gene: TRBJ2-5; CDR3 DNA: TGTGCCAGCAGCGTAGATGTAGGGCTAGCGGGGGGCCCGGAGACCCAGTACTTC; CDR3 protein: CASSVDVGLAGGPETQYF
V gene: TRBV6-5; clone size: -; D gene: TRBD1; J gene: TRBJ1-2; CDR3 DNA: TGTGCCAGCAGTTACGGACAGGGGGCGTATGGCTACACCTTC; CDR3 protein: CASSYGQGAYGYTF
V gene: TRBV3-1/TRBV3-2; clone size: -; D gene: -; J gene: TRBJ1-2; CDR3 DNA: TGTGCCAGCAGCCAAGGACAGGCCTATGGCTACACCTTC; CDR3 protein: CASSQGQAYGYTF
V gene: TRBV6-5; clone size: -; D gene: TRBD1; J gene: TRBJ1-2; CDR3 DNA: TGTGCCAGCAGTTACCTGGGACAGATCTATGGCTACACCTTC; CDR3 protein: CASSYLGQIYGYTF
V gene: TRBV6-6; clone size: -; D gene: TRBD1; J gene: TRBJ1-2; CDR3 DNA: TGTGCCAGCAGTCCTTCGACAGGGCGGTCGAACTATGGCTACACCTTC; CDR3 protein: CASSPSTGRSNYGYTF
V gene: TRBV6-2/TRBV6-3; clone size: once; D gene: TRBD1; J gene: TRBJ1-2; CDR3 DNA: TGTGCCAGCAGTCGACAGGGGTATGGCTACACCTTC; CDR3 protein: CASSRQGYGYTF
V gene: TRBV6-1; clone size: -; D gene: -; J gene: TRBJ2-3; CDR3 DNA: TGTGCCAGCAGTGAACAGACGGGGGGCAGCACAGATACGCAGTATTTT; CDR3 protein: CASSEQTGGSTDTQYF
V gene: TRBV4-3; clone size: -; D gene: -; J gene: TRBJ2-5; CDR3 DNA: TGCGCCAGCAGCCAAAACGCAGCGCAAATGGGAGAGACCCAGTACTTC; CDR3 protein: CASSQNAAQMGETQYF
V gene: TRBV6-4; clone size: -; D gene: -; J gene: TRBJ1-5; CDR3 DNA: TGTGCCAGCTCCCGACAGCCTAGCAATCAGCCCCAGCATTTT; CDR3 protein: CASSRQPSNQPQHF
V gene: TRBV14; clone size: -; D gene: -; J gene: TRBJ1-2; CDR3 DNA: TGTGCCAGCAGCTCCATGATTGGAGGATATGGCTACACCTTC; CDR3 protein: CASSSMIGGYGYTF
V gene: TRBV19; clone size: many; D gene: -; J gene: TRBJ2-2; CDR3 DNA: TGTGCCAGTAGCACAGGGACCGGGGAGCTGTTTTTT; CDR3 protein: CASSTGTGELFF
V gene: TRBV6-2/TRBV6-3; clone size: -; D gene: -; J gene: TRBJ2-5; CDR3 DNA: TGTGCCAGCAGTTACAGCGGACAGCCGCCGGAGACCCAGTACTTC; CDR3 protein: CASSYSGQPPETQYF
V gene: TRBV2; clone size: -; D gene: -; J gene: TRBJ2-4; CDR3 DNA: TGTGCCAGCAGAATCCCTTCGGATTCAGCTATGACAGACATTCAGTACTTC; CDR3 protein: CASRIPSDSAMTDIQYF
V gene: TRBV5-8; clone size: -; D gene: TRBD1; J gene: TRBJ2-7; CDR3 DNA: TGTGCCAGCAGCTTGTTGCAGGGGGCCGCCTACGAGCAGTACTTC; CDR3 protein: CASSLLQGAAYEQYF
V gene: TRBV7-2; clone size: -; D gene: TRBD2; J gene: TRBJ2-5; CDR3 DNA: TGTGCCAGCAGCTTATTTGCGGGGGGCCGGGAGACCCAGTACTTC; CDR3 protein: CASSLFAGGRETQYF
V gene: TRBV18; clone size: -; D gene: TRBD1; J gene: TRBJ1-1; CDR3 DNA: TGTGCCAGCTCACCCACAGGGGGGAACACTGAAGCTTTCTTT; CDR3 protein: CASSPTGGNTEAFF
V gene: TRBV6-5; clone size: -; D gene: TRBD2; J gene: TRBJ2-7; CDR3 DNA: TGTGCCAGCAGTTACCAGGCGGGGGGATCCTACGAGCAGTACTTC; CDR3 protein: CASSYQAGGSYEQYF
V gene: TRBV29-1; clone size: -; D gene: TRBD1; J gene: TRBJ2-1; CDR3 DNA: TGCAGCGTTAGGAGACAGGGGTACAATGAGCAGTTCTTC; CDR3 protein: CSVRRQGYNEQFF
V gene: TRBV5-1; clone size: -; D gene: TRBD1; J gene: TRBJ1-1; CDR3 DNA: TGCGCCAGCAGCTTGGGGGGACAGGGCAACACTGAAGCTTTCTTT; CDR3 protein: CASSLGGQGNTEAFF
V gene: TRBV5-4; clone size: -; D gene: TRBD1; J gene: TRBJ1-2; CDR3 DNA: TGTGCCAGCAGTACCGGGACAGGGATTGTTGGATACGCCTTC; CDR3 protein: CASSTGTGIVGYAF